The 11 T cell receptor beta chains below all came from one sample that was sequenced in a study of blood T cell repertoires in COVID-19. The method was immunoSEQ multiplex PCR; TCRdb's version includes in-frame clones alone and lacks a portion of them. The sample consists of a few hundred thousand clones, about 90% of them appearing once. The sample was peripheral blood. The receptors were gathered from a woman aged 50 to 65 with COVID-19, enrolled during active disease.

The chain employs TRBV7-9 and TRBJ2-1; 13 nucleotides align to TRBD2. Germline V CDR1 and CDR2: SEHNR, FQNEAQ (reference sequence). V shed 5 bases and J 6 bases; nucleotides not matched to a gene: 10. The CDR3 length is 17 residues. The CDR3 region has the DNA TGTGCCAGCAGCCTCCGTCGACTAGCGGGAGGCACCAATGAGCAGTTCTTC. Protein sequence: CASSLRRLAGGTNEQFF.

This chain links TRBV25-1 with TRBJ2-7; D is perhaps TRBD1 (6 bases). The V end was cut by 8 bases, the J end by 6 bases, with 23 bases between. This CDR3 has 15 residues. CDR1 is MGHDK, CDR2 SYGVNS, per germline. CDR3 coding DNA: TGTGCCAGCGGGTTAACAGGGCATCCTAATGGCGAGCAGTACTTC. Translating it yields CASGLTGHPNGEQYF.

This chain uses TRBV27 with TRBJ2-1; 8 nucleotides line up with TRBD2. CDR1 and CDR2 from the germline V gene are MNHEY and SMNVEV (reference sequence). V shed 5 bases, J shed 2 bases, and the junction held 5 bases outside the gene matches. The CDR3 spans 15 residues. The CDR3 sequence: CASSNPGGPYNEQFF. CDR3 coding DNA: TGTGCCAGCAGTAACCCGGGGGGGCCCTACAATGAGCAGTTCTTC.

The V and J genes are TRBV9 and TRBJ1-2; 7 nucleotides line up with TRBD1. V dropped 0 bases and J dropped 3; count of bases not matched to a gene: 8. This CDR3 has 16 residues. Germline assignment: CDR1 SGDLS and CDR2 YYNGEE. CDR3 in DNA: TGTGCCAGCAGCGTAGATTCGTCGGGACAGTACTATGGCTACACCTTC. Protein sequence: CASSVDSSGQYYGYTF.

V usage is TRBV7-9 and J usage is TRBJ1-3; no reliable D call. The CDR3 consists of 14 residues. Germline CDR1 and CDR2: SEHNR and FQNEAQ (reference sequence). Trimming took 5 bases from V and 2 from J, leaving 10 bases between them. CDR3 sequence (DNA): TGTGCCAGCAGCAGAGGTATAGCTGGAAACACCATATATTTT. Translating gives CASSRGIAGNTIYF.

The chain carries TRBV30 and TRBJ1-4; D unresolved. Trimming shortened V by 0 bases and J by 4 bases, and 9 bases separated the two germline ends. The CDR3 totals 14 residues. The V gene's germline CDR1 is GTSNPN and CDR2 SVGIG (reference sequence). CDR3 in DNA: TGTGCCTGGAGTGTACGACATAGTAATGAAAAACTGTTTTTT. Translating gives CAWSVRHSNEKLFF.

V is TRBV29-1 and J is TRBJ1-2; no clear D gene. Trimming stripped 3 bases from V and 8 bases from J, with 10 bases between. Germline CDR1 reads SQVTM; CDR2 reads ANQGSEA. CDR3 length: 11 residues. The chain's CDR3 is CSVDPGRGYTF. Here the CDR3 DNA reads TGCAGCGTTGACCCGGGAAGAGGCTACACCTTC.

This clone was seen only a few times. The CDR3 here is CASSRSGTGGTEAFF. In DNA, the CDR3 is TGTGCCAGCAGCAGATCCGGGACAGGGGGAACTGAAGCTTTCTTT. J is TRBJ1-1 and V is TRBV13, with TRBD1 matching 11 bases. This CDR3 is 15 amino acids long. From germline, CDR1 is PRHDT and CDR2 FYEKMQ (reference sequence). With V trimmed by 5 bases and J by 5 bases, 7 bases remained unmatched.

The rearrangement joins TRBV6-5 to TRBJ1-1, with TRBD1 matching 8 bases. CDR3 length equals 15 residues. Germline V lookup: CDR1 MNHEY, CDR2 SVGAGI. Trimming at V came to 6 bases and at J to 5 bases, leaving 11 bases not matched to a gene. CDR3 sequence: CASSPDYRGGTEAFF. CDR3 in DNA: TGTGCCAGCAGCCCAGACTACAGGGGGGGGACTGAAGCTTTCTTT.

This chain links TRBV11-2 with TRBJ2-5; D call uncertain. Trimming stripped 4 bases from V and 3 bases from J, with 3 bases between. The germline V gene has CDR1 SGHAT and CDR2 FQNNGV. The CDR3 contains 11 residues. The DNA of the CDR3 is TGTGCCAGCAGCTCTAAAGAGACCCAGTACTTC. It is translated as CASSSKETQYF.

This chain uses TRBV4-1 with TRBJ2-2; TRBD2 matches 9 bases. V lost 6 bases and J lost 4; bases outside the gene matches: 12. The CDR3 runs to 17 residues. Germline CDR1 reads MGHRA; CDR2 reads YSYEKL. The CDR3: CASRSESGRLSTGELFF. CDR3 bases: TGCGCCAGCAGATCGGAAAGCGGGAGGTTGTCCACCGGGGAGCTGTTTTTT.